These T cell receptor beta chains were read from a single sample in a study of chemoradiotherapy in HPV16-positive cancers. Sequencing was performed with immunoSEQ multiplex PCR; in TCRdb, only in-frame clones are kept and a portion is missing. The sample holds around 3,500 clones; approximately 91% are singletons and the top ten take 5% to 6%. This specimen was tumor tissue, taken from a patient who underwent chemoradiotherapy. These receptors originate from a human donor with HPV-associated anogenital cancer. Each CDR3 is given with its conserved first and last residue. Each record gives: V gene, CDR3 protein.

>TRBV7-9
CASSFGGNTEAFF
>TRBV7-2
CASSFQRGDPSYTF
>TRBV6-4
CASSDGAGGPFEQFF
>TRBV9
CASSVVPGLGVGEQFF
>TRBV9
CASSVEQTNYEQYF
>TRBV5-6
CASSLGDSFTDTQYF
>TRBV5-1
CASSSSLAGGPADTQYF
>TRBV11-3
CASSLGRSNEQFF
>TRBV19
CASSYRGRGTDTQYF
>TRBV5-4
CASSSLDRAHEQYF
>TRBV7-9
CASSANSGGYNEQFF
>TRBV11-2
CASSLAGGRNEQFF
>TRBV29-1
CSVVGASGANVLTF
>TRBV6-1
CASRDDRGRSEAFF
>TRBV9
CASSPTGTRYEQYF
>TRBV4-1
CASSDLALNEQFF
>TRBV6-6
CASSYSTARGVGYTF
>TRBV29-1
CSVESGANYGYTF
>TRBV7-3
CASSPIAGNTGELFF
>TRBV28
CASITGTGADTQYF
>TRBV23-1
CASSQIRWTGTEAFF
>TRBV9
CASSVDPGQGGIQYF
>TRBV4-3
CASSQDPGTSGSYEQFF
>TRBV9
CASSPRTGLYEQYF
>TRBV7-3
CASSPRPLASTPTAGTDTQYF
>TRBV28
CASSLLGQVVAETQYF
>TRBV7-3
CASSLNAGGETQYF